One sample yielded the 4 T cell receptor beta chains listed below, sequenced in a study of T cells after yellow fever vaccination (dated by TCRdb to about 2019). Interpreted using the paper, the treatment or condition label stands for: live attenuated yellow fever vaccine strain. Library creation used 5' RACE. Sequencing took place on an Illumina NovaSeq 6000. Clones were called with MiXCR by TCRdb after fastp trimmed the public reads at Q25, and only in-frame beta chains were retained. Merged by CDR3 protein, the rows form single entries marked with the most common genes and DNA. Counted in this sample were about 320,000 distinct CDR3 sequences; 3.5% to 4.5% of them appeared once. The ten largest clones capture roughly 19% of the sample. The sample was PBMCs, taken 15 days after the yellow fever booster vaccination. These receptors all stem from a man aged 18 to 35 who received the YFV17D yellow fever vaccine.

The CDR3 DNA reads as TGCAGTGCGACCTCGGACAGGTATAGCTATGGCTACACCTTC. It encodes CSATSDRYSYGYTF. The chain employs TRBV20-1 and TRBJ1-2, with TRBD1 matching over 7 bases. The CDR3 contains 14 residues. CDR1 DFQATT and CDR2 SNEGSKA come from the germline V gene (reference sequence). Trimming at V came to 6 bases and at J to 4 bases, leaving 11 bases not matched to a gene.

This clonotype was seen repeatedly, ten times or more. CDR3 sequence: CASSYSMGAQAFF. The CDR3 DNA reads TGTGCCAGCAGTTACTCGATGGGGGCGCAGGCTTTCTTT. The rearrangement joins TRBV6-5 to TRBJ1-1, with D tentatively TRBD1 (6 bases). V shed 0 bases and J shed 11 bases, with 13 bases lying between them. The CDR3 is made up of 13 amino acids. Germline lookup yields CDR1 MNHEY and CDR2 SVGAGI.

The table lists this clonotype with a few counts. The CDR3 loop is CASSPRDLITEQFF. Here the CDR3 DNA reads TGTGCCAGCAGCCCCCGGGACCTGATAACCGAGCAGTTCTTC. This chain links TRBV7-9 with TRBJ2-1; possibly TRBD1 or TRBD2 for D (5 bases each). V lost 5 bases and J lost 10, with 18 bases in between. CDR3 length equals 14 residues. CDR1 SEHNR and CDR2 FQNEAQ come from the germline V gene (reference sequence).

This clonotype was counted a few times. The rearrangement joins TRBV5-1 to TRBJ2-5, with 7 bases lining up with TRBD2. Trimming took 4 bases from V and 2 from J; bases not matched to a gene: 5. In germline, CDR1 is SGHRS, CDR2 YFSETQ. The CDR3 totals 14 residues. As DNA, the CDR3 is TGCGCCAGCAGCGGAGGGACTACTCAAGAGACCCAGTACTTC. Protein: CASSGGTTQETQYF.